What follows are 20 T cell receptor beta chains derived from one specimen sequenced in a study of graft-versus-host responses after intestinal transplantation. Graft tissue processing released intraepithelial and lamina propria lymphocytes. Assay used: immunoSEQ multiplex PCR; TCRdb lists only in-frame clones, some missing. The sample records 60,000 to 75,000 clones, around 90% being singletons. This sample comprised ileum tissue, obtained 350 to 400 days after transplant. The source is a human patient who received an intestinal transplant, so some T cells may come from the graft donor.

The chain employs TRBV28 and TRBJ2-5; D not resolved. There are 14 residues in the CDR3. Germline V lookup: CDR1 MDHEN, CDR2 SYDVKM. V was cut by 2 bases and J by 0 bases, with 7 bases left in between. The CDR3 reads CASSLLEDQETQYF. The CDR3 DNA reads TGTGCCAGCAGTTTACTAGAGGACCAAGAGACCCAGTACTTC. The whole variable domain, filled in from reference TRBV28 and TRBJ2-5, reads DVKVTQSSRYLVKRTGEKVFLECVQDMDHENMFWYRQDPGLGLRLIYFSYDVKMKEKGDIPEGYSVSREKKERFSLILESASTNQTSMYLCASSLLEDQETQYFGPGTRLLVL.

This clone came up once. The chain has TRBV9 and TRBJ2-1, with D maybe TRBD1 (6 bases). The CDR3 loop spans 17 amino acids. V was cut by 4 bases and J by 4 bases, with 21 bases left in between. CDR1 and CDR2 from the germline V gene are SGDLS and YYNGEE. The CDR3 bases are TGTGCCAGCAGCCAGGGGAACCTACTTCCCATTTACAATGAGCAGTTCTTC. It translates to CASSQGNLLPIYNEQFF.

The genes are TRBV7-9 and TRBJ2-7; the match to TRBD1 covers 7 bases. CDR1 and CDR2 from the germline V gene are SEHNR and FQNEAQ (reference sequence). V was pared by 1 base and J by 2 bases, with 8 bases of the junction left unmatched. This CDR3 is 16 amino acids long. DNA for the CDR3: TGTGCCAGCAGCTTAGTGGGCCAGGGGGTTACCTACGAGCAGTACTTC. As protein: CASSLVGQGVTYEQYF.

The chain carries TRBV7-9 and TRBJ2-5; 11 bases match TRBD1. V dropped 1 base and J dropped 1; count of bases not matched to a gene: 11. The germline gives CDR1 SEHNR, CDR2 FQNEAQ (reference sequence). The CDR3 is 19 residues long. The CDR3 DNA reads TGTGCCAGCAGCTTAGAAGGGACAGGGGGGATTAGGTTCCAAGAGACCCAGTACTTC. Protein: CASSLEGTGGIRFQETQYF.

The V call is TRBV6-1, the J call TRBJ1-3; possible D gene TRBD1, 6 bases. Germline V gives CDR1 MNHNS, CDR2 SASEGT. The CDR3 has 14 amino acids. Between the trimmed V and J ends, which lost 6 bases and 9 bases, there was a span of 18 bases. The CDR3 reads CASRAPDSPGTIYF. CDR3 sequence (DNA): TGTGCCAGCAGGGCTCCGGACAGTCCCGGCACCATATATTTT.

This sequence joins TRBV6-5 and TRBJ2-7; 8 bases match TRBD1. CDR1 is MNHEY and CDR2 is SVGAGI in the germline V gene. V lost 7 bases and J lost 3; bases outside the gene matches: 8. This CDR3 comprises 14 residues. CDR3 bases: TGTGCCAGCACCAAGGGGACAGGTTACTACGAGCAGTACTTC. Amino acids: CASTKGTGYYEQYF.

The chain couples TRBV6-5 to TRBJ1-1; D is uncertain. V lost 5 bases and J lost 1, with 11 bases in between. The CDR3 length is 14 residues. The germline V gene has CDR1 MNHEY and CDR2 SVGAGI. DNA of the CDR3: TGTGCCAGCAGTGGCGTGTTTACGAACACTGAAGCTTTCTTT. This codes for CASSGVFTNTEAFF.

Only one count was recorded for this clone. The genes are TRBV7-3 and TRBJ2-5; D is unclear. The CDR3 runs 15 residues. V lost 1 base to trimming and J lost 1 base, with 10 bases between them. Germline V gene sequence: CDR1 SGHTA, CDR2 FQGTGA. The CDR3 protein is CASSLSPGSQETQYF. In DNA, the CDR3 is TGTGCCAGCAGCTTAAGTCCAGGATCCCAAGAGACCCAGTACTTC.

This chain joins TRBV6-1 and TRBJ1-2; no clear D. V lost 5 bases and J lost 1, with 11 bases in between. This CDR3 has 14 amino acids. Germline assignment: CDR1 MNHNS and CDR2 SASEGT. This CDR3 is CASSSWAVNYGYTF. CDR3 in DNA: TGTGCCAGCAGTTCCTGGGCGGTTAACTATGGCTACACCTTC.

CDR3 residues: CAWSVRGSGSRNEQYF. In nucleotides, the CDR3 is TGTGCCTGGAGTGTACGCGGTAGCGGGAGTCGGAACGAGCAGTACTTC. V gene TRBV30 combines with J gene TRBJ2-7; TRBD2 matches at 9 bases. The V gene end was trimmed by 0 bases and the J gene end by 5 bases; junction bases not matched to a gene: 11. CDR1 and CDR2 from the germline V gene are GTSNPN and SVGIG (reference sequence). The length of the CDR3 is 16 residues.

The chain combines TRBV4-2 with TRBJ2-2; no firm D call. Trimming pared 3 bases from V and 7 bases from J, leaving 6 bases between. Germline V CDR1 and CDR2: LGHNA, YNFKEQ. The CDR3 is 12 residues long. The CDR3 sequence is CASSQRIGELFF. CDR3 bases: TGTGCCAGCAGCCAGCGGATCGGGGAGCTGTTTTTT.

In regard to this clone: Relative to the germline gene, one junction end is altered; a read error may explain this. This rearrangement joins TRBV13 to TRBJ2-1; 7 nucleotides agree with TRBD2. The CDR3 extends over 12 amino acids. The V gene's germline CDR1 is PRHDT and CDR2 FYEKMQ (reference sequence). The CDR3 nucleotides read TGTGCCAGCAGCTTGCTAACTAGCGCCCTCGTCTTC. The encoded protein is CASSLLTSALVF.

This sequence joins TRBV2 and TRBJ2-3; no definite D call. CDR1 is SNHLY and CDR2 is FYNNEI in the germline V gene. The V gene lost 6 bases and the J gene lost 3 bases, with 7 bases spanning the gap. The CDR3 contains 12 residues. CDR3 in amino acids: CASRGMTDTQYF. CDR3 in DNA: TGTGCCAGCAGGGGGATGACAGATACGCAGTATTTT.

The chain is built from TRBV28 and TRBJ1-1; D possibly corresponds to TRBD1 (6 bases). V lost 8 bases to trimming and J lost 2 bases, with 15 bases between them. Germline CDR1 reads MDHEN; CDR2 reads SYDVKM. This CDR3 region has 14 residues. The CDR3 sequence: CASRTGGANTEAFF. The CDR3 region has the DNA TGTGCCAGCCGTACTGGGGGCGCAAACACTGAAGCTTTCTTT.

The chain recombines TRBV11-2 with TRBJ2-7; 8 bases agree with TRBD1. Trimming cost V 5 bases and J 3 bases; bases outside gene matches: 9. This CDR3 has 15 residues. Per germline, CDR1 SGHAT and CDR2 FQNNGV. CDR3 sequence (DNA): TGTGCCAGCAGCCCGCGGGACAGGACCAACTACGAGCAGTACTTC. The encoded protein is CASSPRDRTNYEQYF.

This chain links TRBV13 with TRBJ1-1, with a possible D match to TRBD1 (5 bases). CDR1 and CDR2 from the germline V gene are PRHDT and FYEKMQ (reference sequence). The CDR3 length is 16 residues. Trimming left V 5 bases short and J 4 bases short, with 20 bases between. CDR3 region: CASSNYREWDGTEAFF. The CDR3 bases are TGTGCCAGCAGCAATTACCGCGAGTGGGACGGCACTGAAGCTTTCTTT.

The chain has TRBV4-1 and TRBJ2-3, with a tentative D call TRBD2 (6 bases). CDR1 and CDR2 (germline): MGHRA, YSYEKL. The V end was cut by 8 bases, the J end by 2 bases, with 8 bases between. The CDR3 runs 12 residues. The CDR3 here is CASGGNTDTQYF. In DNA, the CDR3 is TGCGCCAGCGGCGGGAACACAGATACGCAGTATTTT.

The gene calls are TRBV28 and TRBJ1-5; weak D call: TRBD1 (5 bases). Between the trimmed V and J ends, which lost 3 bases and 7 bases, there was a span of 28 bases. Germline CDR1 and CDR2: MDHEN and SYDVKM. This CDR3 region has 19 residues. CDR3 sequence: CASSFPLLQESRLQQPQHF. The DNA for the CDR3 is TGTGCCAGCAGTTTCCCCTTATTACAGGAATCAAGGTTGCAACAGCCCCAGCATTTT.

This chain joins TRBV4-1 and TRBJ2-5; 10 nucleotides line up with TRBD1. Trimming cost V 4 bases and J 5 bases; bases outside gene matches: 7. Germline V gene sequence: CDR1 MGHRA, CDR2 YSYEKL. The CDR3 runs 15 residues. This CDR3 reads CASSRGQGVGETQYF. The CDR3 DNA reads TGCGCCAGCAGCCGCGGACAGGGGGTAGGGGAGACCCAGTACTTC.

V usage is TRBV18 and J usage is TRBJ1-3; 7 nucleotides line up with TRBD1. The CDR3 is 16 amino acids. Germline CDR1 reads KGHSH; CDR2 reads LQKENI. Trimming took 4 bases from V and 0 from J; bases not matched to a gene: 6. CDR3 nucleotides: TGTGCCAGCTCACTAGGACAGGTTCGCTCTGGAAACACCATATATTTT. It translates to CASSLGQVRSGNTIYF. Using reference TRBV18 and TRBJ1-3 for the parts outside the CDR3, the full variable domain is NAGVMQNPRHLVRRRGQEARLRCSPMKGHSHVYWYRQLPEEGLKFMVYLQKENIIDESGMPKERFSAEFPKEGPSILRIQQVVRGDSAAYFCASSLGQVRSGNTIYFGEGSWLTVV.